The 28 T cell receptor beta chains reported below all come from one sample, sequenced in a study of cytomegalovirus exposure and HLA in healthy donors. 13 Jbeta primers and 60 Vbeta primers were used for the PCR. TCRdb's copy holds only in-frame clones and misses some; the assay was immunoSEQ multiplex PCR. Counted here are 150,000 to 200,000 clones, 75% to 80% occurring once; the ten biggest clones make up roughly an eighth. Sequenced input: PBMCs. The receptor source for this set is a man aged 50-60 years in good health and CMV-seropositive.

This sequence joins TRBV7-2 and TRBJ2-2; 10 bases agree with TRBD1. This CDR3 has 17 amino acids. J lost 6 bases, V lost 2 bases, and 9 bases had no gene match. Germline CDR1 is SGHTA and CDR2 is FQGNSA. CDR3 DNA sequence: TGTGCCAGCAGCTTAACTACGGGACAGGGGTACGCCGGGGAGCTGTTTTTT. This codes for CASSLTTGQGYAGELFF.

This clone was picked up a small number of times. The V call is TRBV28, the J call TRBJ1-3; perhaps TRBD1 as D (5 bases). Germline-derived CDR1 and CDR2 are MDHEN and SYDVKM. Trimming cost V 6 bases and J 5 bases, with 23 bases left between them. CDR3 length: 17 amino acids. The CDR3 protein is CASSYPGGRMGRNTIYF. CDR3 sequence (DNA): TGTGCCAGCAGCTACCCCGGGGGTAGAATGGGAAGAAACACCATATATTTT.

The chain recombines TRBV28 with TRBJ1-5; 9 positions agree with TRBD1. With 7 bases clipped from V and 6 bases from J, the junction kept 7 bases outside the gene matches. The CDR3 is 14 amino acids. From germline, CDR1 is MDHEN and CDR2 SYDVKM. CDR3 sequence (DNA): TGTGCCAGCAACCCGGGACAGGGCTTTCAGCCCCAGCATTTT. As protein: CASNPGQGFQPQHF. The entire variable domain, with the rest obtained from reference TRBV28 and TRBJ1-5, is as follows: DVKVTQSSRYLVKRTGEKVFLECVQDMDHENMFWYRQDPGLGLRLIYFSYDVKMKEKGDIPEGYSVSREKKERFSLILESASTNQTSMYLCASNPGQGFQPQHFGDGTRLSIL.

The chain is built from TRBV7-9 and TRBJ2-7; 7 bases are a match to TRBD1. Germline lookup yields CDR1 SEHNR and CDR2 FQNEAQ (reference sequence). The CDR3 has 15 amino acids. Trimming at V came to 5 bases and at J to 6 bases, leaving 13 bases not matched to a gene. The CDR3 sequence: CASSPSGTVGAEQYF. The CDR3, as DNA: TGTGCCAGCAGCCCCTCCGGGACAGTTGGTGCCGAGCAGTACTTC. The complete variable domain, with remaining parts taken from reference TRBV7-9 and TRBJ2-7, reads DTGVSQNPRHKITKRGQNVTFRCDPISEHNRLYWYRQTLGQGPEFLTYFQNEAQLEKSRLLSDRFSAERPKGSFSTLEIQRTEQGDSAMYLCASSPSGTVGAEQYFGPGTRLTVT.

This rearrangement joins TRBV19 to TRBJ1-1; 7 nucleotides line up with TRBD1. With V trimmed by 6 bases and J by 5 bases, 6 bases remained unmatched. The CDR3 length is 13 residues. The germline gives CDR1 LNHDA, CDR2 SQIVND (reference sequence). The chain's CDR3 is CASSRSQGTEAFF. CDR3 coding DNA: TGTGCCAGTAGCCGGTCACAGGGGACTGAAGCTTTCTTT.

The genes are TRBV2 and TRBJ1-5; 8 bases map to TRBD1. V shed 4 bases and J 7 bases; nucleotides not matched to a gene: 12. CDR1 is SNHLY and CDR2 is FYNNEI in the germline V gene. The CDR3 consists of 16 residues. The CDR3 is CASSGGDRGPGQPQHF. The CDR3 nucleotides are TGTGCCAGCAGTGGGGGAGACAGGGGTCCCGGGCAGCCCCAGCATTTT.

The sample holds a few counts of this clone. The genes are TRBV4-1 and TRBJ1-2; possible D gene TRBD1, 5 bases. CDR1 and CDR2 (germline): MGHRA, YSYEKL. V was shortened by 2 bases and J by 7 bases, with 17 bases between the two germline ends. This CDR3 is 15 amino acids long. The CDR3 coding sequence is TGCGCCAGCAGCCAATTGGCGGGGGGAATCGGTGGCTACACCTTC. This encodes CASSQLAGGIGGYTF.

The rearrangement links TRBV5-6 to TRBJ1-4, with TRBD1 as a possible D gene (5 bases). Germline CDR1 reads SGHDT; CDR2 reads YYEEEE. The CDR3 loop spans 15 amino acids. Trimming cost V 1 base and J 3 bases, with 10 bases left between them. CDR3 in amino acids: CASSLKGRPNEKLFF. The CDR3 nucleotides read TGTGCCAGCAGCTTGAAGGGGCGGCCTAATGAAAAACTGTTTTTT.

This rearrangement joins TRBV5-4 to TRBJ1-1; TRBD1 matches 7 bases. After removal of 4 bases from V and 6 bases from J, the junction contained 12 bases not matched to a gene. The germline V gene has CDR1 SGHNT and CDR2 YYREEE (reference sequence). The CDR3 has 15 amino acids. In DNA form, the CDR3 reads TGTGCCAGCAGCACCATCCAGGGGGTGAGGGCTGAAGCTTTCTTT. Its protein is CASSTIQGVRAEAFF.

This clone was observed a few times. The V gene is TRBV6-1, the J gene TRBJ2-3; D is unclear. CDR1 and CDR2 from the germline V gene are MNHNS and SASEGT. This CDR3 has 15 amino acids. V dropped 4 bases and J dropped 4 bases, with 15 bases sitting between them. The chain's CDR3 is CASSGNVASSDTQYF. In DNA, the CDR3 is TGTGCCAGCAGTGGCAATGTCGCCAGTTCAGATACGCAGTATTTT.

The chain links TRBV28 to TRBJ2-2; D perhaps matches TRBD2 (6 bases). V was clipped by 6 bases and J by 2 bases, with 16 bases between them. The V gene's germline CDR1 is MDHEN and CDR2 SYDVKM. The CDR3 totals 16 residues. The CDR3 spells CASSEPGGPNTGELFF. The CDR3 bases are TGTGCCAGCAGCGAGCCCGGGGGACCTAACACCGGGGAGCTGTTTTTT.

The chain joins TRBV6-4 to TRBJ1-1; D uncertain. Per germline, CDR1 MRHNA and CDR2 SNTAGT. The CDR3 sequence is 13 residues long. V dropped 7 bases and J dropped 1 base, with 10 bases sitting between them. CDR3 sequence reads: CASKVTTNTEAFF. For the CDR3, the DNA is TGTGCCAGCAAGGTGACAACGAACACTGAAGCTTTCTTT.

The chain combines TRBV28 with TRBJ2-2; 7 bases match TRBD2. This CDR3 has 15 amino acids. Germline CDR1 MDHEN, CDR2 SYDVKM. V shed 4 bases, J shed 1 base, and the junction held 3 bases outside the gene matches. CDR3 coding DNA: TGTGCCAGCAGTTCGGCGGGGGTGAACACCGGGGAGCTGTTTTTT. Protein sequence: CASSSAGVNTGELFF. The full variable domain, rest sourced from reference TRBV28 and TRBJ2-2, is DVKVTQSSRYLVKRTGEKVFLECVQDMDHENMFWYRQDPGLGLRLIYFSYDVKMKEKGDIPEGYSVSREKKERFSLILESASTNQTSMYLCASSSAGVNTGELFFGEGSRLTVL.

The V and J genes are TRBV7-9 and TRBJ2-1, with 8 bases aligning to TRBD2. CDR1 and CDR2 from the germline V gene are SEHNR and FQNEAQ (reference sequence). The CDR3 extends over 15 amino acids. V lost 5 bases to trimming and J lost 6 bases; unmatched junction nucleotides: 9. CDR3: CASSHPGLGGNEQFF. CDR3 DNA: TGTGCCAGCAGCCACCCGGGACTAGGAGGCAATGAGCAGTTCTTC.

This sequence joins TRBV21-1 and TRBJ1-1. TRBV21-1 is a known pseudogene. The CDR3 sequence is 11 residues long. The CDR3 DNA follows: TGTGCCATTCAGACGGGCACTGAAGCTTTCTTT. Translating it yields CAIQTGTEAFF.

J is TRBJ1-4 and V is TRBV5-1, with 9 bases fitting TRBD1. V gave up 4 bases and J gave up 3 bases; unmatched junction bases: 4. Germline V gene sequence: CDR1 SGHRS, CDR2 YFSETQ. The CDR3 runs to 15 residues. This chain's CDR3 is CASSKDRGANEKLFF. The CDR3 nucleotides are TGCGCCAGCAGCAAGGACAGGGGAGCTAATGAAAAACTGTTTTTT.

This chain connects TRBV7-2 to TRBJ2-5; tentatively, D is TRBD1 (7 bases). The J call may be incorrect, as the DNA end agrees better with TRBJ2-7. CDR1 and CDR2 from the germline V gene are SGHTA and FQGNSA. The CDR3 has 14 amino acids. CDR3 in amino acids: CASSYQGGSYEQYF. The CDR3 DNA reads as TGTGCCAGCAGCTACCAGGGGGGTTCCTACGAGCAGTACTTC.

This chain joins TRBV6-6 and TRBJ2-1; 10 bases agree with TRBD2. Germline loops: CDR1 MNHNY, CDR2 SVGAGI (reference sequence). The CDR3 has 16 amino acids. The junction had 10 bases not matched to a gene; V was cut back by 4 bases and J by 7 bases. The CDR3 nucleotides are TGTGCCAGCAGTTCCTCTGGGGAGCGGGGGGGTAATGAGCAGTTCTTC. The encoded protein is CASSSSGERGGNEQFF.

The chain couples TRBV28 to TRBJ2-3; 10 bases agree with TRBD1. The V segment lost 10 bases and the J segment 3 bases; nucleotides outside the gene matches: 4. Germline V gene lookup returns CDR1 MDHEN and CDR2 SYDVKM. The CDR3 sequence is 13 residues long. The CDR3 DNA is TGTGCCACCGACAGGGGGCCGACAGATACGCAGTATTTT. Its translation: CATDRGPTDTQYF.

The V call is TRBV4-2, the J call TRBJ2-5; weak D call: TRBD1 (6 bases). The CDR3 has 14 amino acids. V lost 0 bases, J lost 3 bases, and 8 bases lay in between. Germline CDR1 and CDR2: LGHNA and YNFKEQ. The CDR3 region is CASSQENREETQYF. The DNA of the CDR3 is TGTGCCAGCAGCCAAGAAAACAGGGAAGAGACCCAGTACTTC.

The rearrangement joins TRBV10-3 to TRBJ2-3; 10 nucleotides line up with TRBD2. This CDR3 has 14 amino acids. CDR1 is ENHRY and CDR2 is SYGVKD in the germline V gene. Trimming cost V 6 bases and J 1 base; bases outside gene matches: 1. CDR3: CAISLAGGTDTQYF. In DNA form, the CDR3 reads TGTGCCATCAGCCTAGCGGGGGGCACAGATACGCAGTATTTT.

The chain carries TRBV6-1 and TRBJ1-2, with no clear D. The CDR3 runs 16 residues. Germline values: CDR1 MNHNS, CDR2 SASEGT. V lost 3 bases and J 4 bases, leaving 18 bases between the germline ends. CDR3 region: CASSDPVLFWFYGYTF. In DNA, the CDR3 is TGTGCCAGCAGTGACCCGGTGCTATTCTGGTTCTATGGCTACACCTTC.

The V gene is TRBV2, the J gene TRBJ1-6; the D is unclear. This CDR3 has 14 amino acids. With 4 bases removed from V and 9 bases from J, the gap between germline ends came to 13 bases. The germline V gene has CDR1 SNHLY and CDR2 FYNNEI. CDR3 residues: CASSGALRSSPLHF. The CDR3 nucleotides read TGTGCCAGCAGTGGGGCGCTACGGTCTTCACCCCTCCACTTT.

The V call is TRBV4-3, the J call TRBJ1-1, with TRBD1 identical over 8 bases. J gave up 3 bases and V 1 base, and 4 bases lay outside the gene matches. Germline V gene sequence: CDR1 LGHNA, CDR2 YSLEER. CDR3 length: 15 residues. The CDR3 DNA is TGCGCCAGCAGCCAAGCAGGGACAGGCTACACTGAAGCTTTCTTT. Encoded protein: CASSQAGTGYTEAFF.

The CDR3 loop is CASSLQGANEKLFF. DNA for the CDR3: TGTGCCAGCAGTTTACAGGGGGCTAATGAAAAACTGTTTTTT. The rearrangement uses TRBV27 and TRBJ1-4; 7 nucleotides line up with TRBD1. This CDR3 has 14 amino acids. The J segment lost 3 bases and the V segment lost 2 bases, leaving 0 bases of the junction unmatched. Germline V gene sequence: CDR1 MNHEY, CDR2 SMNVEV (reference sequence).

This clone was seen more than once but under ten times. V usage is TRBV5-4 and J usage is TRBJ2-5; D not certain. Looked up from germline, CDR1 is SGHNT and CDR2 is YYREEE (reference sequence). Trimming pared 4 bases from V and 4 bases from J, leaving 8 bases between. CDR3 length equals 12 residues. The CDR3 DNA follows: TGTGCCAGCAGCCCCCCATCAGAGACCCAGTACTTC. The encoded protein is CASSPPSETQYF.

The rearrangement uses TRBV7-2 and TRBJ2-1; TRBD2 matches at 7 bases. Per the germline V gene, CDR1 is SGHTA and CDR2 is FQGNSA. V gave up 3 bases and J gave up 4 bases; unmatched junction bases: 6. CDR3 length equals 15 residues. CDR3 loop: CASSLGGGYYNEQFF. Here the CDR3 DNA reads TGTGCCAGCAGCTTGGGCGGGGGTTATTACAATGAGCAGTTCTTC. The complete variable domain, with remaining parts taken from reference TRBV7-2 and TRBJ2-1, reads GAGVSQSPSNKVTEKGKDVELRCDPISGHTALYWYRQSLGQGLEFLIYFQGNSAPDKSGLPSDRFSAERTGGSVSTLTIQRTQQEDSAVYLCASSLGGGYYNEQFFGPGTRLTVL.

The V call is TRBV7-2, the J call TRBJ2-3; 7 bases are shared with TRBD2. V lost 3 bases to trimming and J lost 4 bases; unmatched junction nucleotides: 4. Germline V CDR1 and CDR2: SGHTA, FQGNSA. CDR3 size: 14 residues. DNA of the CDR3: TGTGCCAGCAGCTTGGGGGGGGACTCAGATACGCAGTATTTT. It codes for CASSLGGDSDTQYF.